The 22 T cell receptor beta chains given below trace back to one sample, sequenced in a study of T-cell reconstitution after alpha-beta-depleted transplantation in children. Unique molecular identifiers featured in how the TCRbeta library was prepared. TCRdb called the PCR reads again in MiXCR, with one record for every CDR3 protein. Altogether about 130,000 distinct CDR3 sequences are present, roughly 10% being singletons, with the ten largest covering less than 25%. Specimen: PBMCs, mostly from graft donor cells, collected 180 days after TCRalphabeta/CD19-depleted stem cell transplant. The receptors derive from a girl in the first two years of life who had a stem cell transplant for combined immunodeficiency, so the T cells may come from the graft donor.

This clonotype was counted only a few times. The gene calls are TRBV20-1 and TRBJ2-2; 8 bases are shared with TRBD2. V shed 3 bases and J 5 bases; nucleotides not matched to a gene: 11. This CDR3 has 16 residues. Germline loops: CDR1 DFQATT, CDR2 SNEGSKA (reference sequence). The CDR3 spells CSASRGAGGRTGELFF. The CDR3 DNA reads as TGCAGTGCTAGTAGGGGCGCGGGGGGAAGGACCGGGGAGCTGTTTTTT.

This clonotype was detected a few times. The rearrangement joins TRBV7-6 to TRBJ1-1; D is unclear. The V and J ends lost 7 bases and 4 bases respectively, with 22 bases between them. Germline V gene data show CDR1 as SGHVS and CDR2 as FNYEAQ. This CDR3 is built from 16 residues. The CDR3 DNA reads as TGTGCCAGCAAACAGCTTCCAACTTTGGTAGGCACTGAAGCTTTCTTT. Its translation: CASKQLPTLVGTEAFF.

Many counts were recorded for this clonotype. The V call is TRBV7-2, the J call TRBJ2-5, with D tentatively TRBD1 or TRBD2 (5 bases each). V lost 0 bases, J lost 3 bases, and 11 bases lay in between. Germline CDR1 is SGHTA and CDR2 is FQGNSA. CDR3 length: 15 residues. In DNA, the CDR3 is TGTGCCAGCAGCTTAGCACCGGGACGGAAAGAGACCCAGTACTTC. This encodes CASSLAPGRKETQYF.

The chain has TRBV20-1 and TRBJ1-1, with TRBD1 identical over 7 bases. CDR3 size: 16 residues. Germline CDR1 is DFQATT and CDR2 is SNEGSKA (reference sequence). After removal of 1 base from V and 5 bases from J, the junction contained 13 bases not matched to a gene. Here the CDR3 reads CSARGRGRGGHTEAFF. The CDR3 DNA reads TGCAGTGCTAGAGGGAGGGGGCGTGGGGGTCATACTGAAGCTTTCTTT.

This clonotype was found a few times. CDR3 sequence: CSTSTGGPNQPQHF. As DNA, the CDR3 is TGCAGCACCTCGACAGGGGGCCCGAATCAGCCCCAGCATTTT. V and J are TRBV29-1 and TRBJ1-5; 10 bases map to TRBD1. Trimming at V came to 8 bases and at J to 4 bases, leaving 8 bases not matched to a gene. Germline V lookup: CDR1 SQVTM, CDR2 ANQGSEA. The CDR3 has 14 residues.

V gene TRBV6-5 combines with J gene TRBJ1-6, with D hard to call. The CDR3 has 17 amino acids. V gave up 0 bases and J gave up 4 bases, with 13 bases separating them. The germline gives CDR1 MNHEY, CDR2 SVGAGI. In nucleotides, the CDR3 is TGTGCCAGCAGTTACTCTGGCCCCGTCTTTTATAATTCACCCCTCCACTTT. It translates to CASSYSGPVFYNSPLHF.

This clonotype was counted a few times. V and J are TRBV7-2 and TRBJ1-2; D is undetermined. From germline, CDR1 is SGHTA and CDR2 FQGNSA. The CDR3 spans 14 residues. Trimming stripped 3 bases from V and 3 bases from J, with 11 bases between. In nucleotides, the CDR3 is TGTGCCAGCAGCTTGTCGTGGCGGCACTATGGCTACACCTTC. It encodes CASSLSWRHYGYTF.

The chain uses TRBV5-5 and TRBJ2-3; TRBD2 agrees at 8 bases. Trimming cost V 4 bases and J 4 bases; bases outside gene matches: 8. The CDR3 contains 15 residues. The V gene's germline CDR1 is SGHKS and CDR2 YYEKEE (reference sequence). The DNA of the CDR3 is TGTGCCAGCAGCCTAGCGGGTCCTACCTCAGATACGCAGTATTTT. This encodes CASSLAGPTSDTQYF.

CDR3 DNA: TGCAGCGTTGTAACATCCAACAACTATGGCTACACCTTC. This translates into CSVVTSNNYGYTF. The genes are TRBV29-1 and TRBJ1-2; no firm D call. The CDR3 extends over 13 amino acids. Germline V gene lookup returns CDR1 SQVTM and CDR2 ANQGSEA. V lost 4 bases and J lost 2, with 11 bases in between.

This clonotype was seen repeatedly, ten times or more. The chain combines TRBV5-1 with TRBJ2-3; D unresolved. The CDR3 sequence is 16 residues long. Germline CDR1 reads SGHRS; CDR2 reads YFSETQ. V lost 0 bases and J lost 0, with 11 bases in between. CDR3 sequence: CASSLDPLSSTDTQYF. Here the CDR3 DNA reads TGCGCCAGCAGCTTGGATCCACTATCTAGCACAGATACGCAGTATTTT.

This clonotype appeared many times. The chain joins TRBV5-1 to TRBJ1-1, with D hard to call. CDR1 is SGHRS and CDR2 is YFSETQ in the germline V gene. V was pared by 0 bases and J by 4 bases, with 7 bases between. This CDR3 contains 13 residues. The CDR3 protein is CASSLVGLTEAFF. The CDR3 DNA reads TGCGCCAGCAGCTTGGTCGGGCTCACTGAAGCTTTCTTT.

J is TRBJ2-6 and V is TRBV5-4, with D unclear. This CDR3 comprises 20 residues. The V gene lost 0 bases and the J gene lost 0 bases, with 19 bases spanning the gap. The V gene's germline CDR1 is SGHNT and CDR2 YYREEE (reference sequence). DNA of the CDR3: TGTGCCAGCAGCTTGGCCTTTTCAAAGACTCGGAGCTCTGGGGCCAACGTCCTGACTTTC. This gives the protein CASSLAFSKTRSSGANVLTF.

This clonotype was counted many times. V gene TRBV20-1 combines with J gene TRBJ2-1; 12 bases map to TRBD1. From germline, CDR1 is DFQATT and CDR2 SNEGSKA (reference sequence). V lost 3 bases, J lost 6 bases, and 3 bases stayed unmatched. CDR3 length: 14 residues. The CDR3 DNA reads as TGCAGTGCTAGGCGGGACAGGGGGCTCAATGAGCAGTTCTTC. Amino acid sequence: CSARRDRGLNEQFF.

This chain's CDR3 is CSVVQETQYF. The CDR3 bases are TGCAGCGTAGTGCAAGAGACCCAGTACTTC. The chain joins TRBV29-1 to TRBJ2-5; no reliable D call. Germline loops: CDR1 SQVTM, CDR2 ANQGSEA. Trimming took off 6 bases at V and 2 bases at J, with 4 bases between the two ends. The CDR3 runs to 10 residues.

This clonotype has just a few counts. This chain links TRBV5-1 with TRBJ2-3; D remains ambiguous. With 0 bases removed from V and 2 bases from J, the gap between germline ends came to 7 bases. From germline, CDR1 is SGHRS and CDR2 YFSETQ. This CDR3 has 14 amino acids. CDR3 in DNA: TGCGCCAGCAGCTTGGATCTAAACACAGATACGCAGTATTTT. Translated, it gives CASSLDLNTDTQYF.

About this clonotype itself: This may stem from a read error, because a much larger clone lies one nucleotide away. The rearrangement joins TRBV7-8 to TRBJ2-2; D remains unclear. V was trimmed by 0 bases and J by 4 bases, leaving 9 bases between them. The CDR3 runs 15 residues. The germline gives CDR1 SGHVS, CDR2 FQNEAQ. CDR3 region: CASSLAGMSTGELFF. CDR3 DNA: TGTGCCAGCAGCTTAGCGGGGATGAGCACCGGGGAGCTGTTTTTT.

This clonotype has just a few counts. This chain uses TRBV5-1 with TRBJ2-3, with 15 positions matching TRBD2. J gave up 0 bases and V 4 bases, and 6 bases lay outside the gene matches. Per the germline V gene, CDR1 is SGHRS and CDR2 is YFSETQ. The CDR3 extends over 18 amino acids. In nucleotides, the CDR3 is TGCGCCAGCAGCCTCGGACTAGCGGGGGGGCCTAGCACAGATACGCAGTATTTT. Protein product: CASSLGLAGGPSTDTQYF.

This clonotype showed up just a few times. V gene TRBV20-1 combines with J gene TRBJ2-3; no definite D call. The CDR3 is 11 residues long. CDR1 is DFQATT, CDR2 SNEGSKA, per germline (reference sequence). V shed 0 bases and J shed 5 bases, with 3 bases lying between them. This CDR3 reads CSARDGDTQYF. The CDR3 nucleotides are TGCAGTGCTAGAGATGGAGATACGCAGTATTTT.

This clonotype was detected only a few times. The J gene is TRBJ2-7, the V gene TRBV10-3, with TRBD2 identical over 9 bases. V lost 2 bases, J lost 6 bases, and 2 bases stayed unmatched. The germline gives CDR1 ENHRY, CDR2 SYGVKD. The CDR3 is 13 amino acids. In DNA form, the CDR3 reads TGTGCCATCAGTGAGGGACTAGCGATCGAGCAGTACTTC. Translated: CAISEGLAIEQYF.

Many counts were recorded for this clonotype. The chain recombines TRBV11-1 with TRBJ1-4, with D possibly matching TRBD1 (5 bases). The ends were cut back, 1 base at V and 0 bases at J, with 27 bases in the middle. CDR3 size: 22 residues. From germline, CDR1 is SGHAT and CDR2 FQDESV (reference sequence). The CDR3 spells CASSLVAWSLGPGFTTNEKLFF. The CDR3 nucleotides read TGTGCCAGCAGCTTAGTCGCTTGGTCCCTGGGACCAGGCTTCACAACTAATGAAAAACTGTTTTTT.

The chain carries TRBV9 and TRBJ2-5, with D possibly being TRBD2 (5 bases). With 0 bases removed from V and 0 bases from J, the gap between germline ends came to 9 bases. Germline CDR1 and CDR2: SGDLS and YYNGEE. The CDR3 contains 15 residues. CDR3 residues: CASSVGTSHQETQYF. The CDR3 region has the DNA TGTGCCAGCAGCGTAGGCACTAGTCACCAAGAGACCCAGTACTTC.

In its sample, this clonotype was seen a few times. The chain couples TRBV20-1 to TRBJ2-3, with D possibly matching TRBD2 (6 bases). Trimming took off 3 bases at V and 5 bases at J, with 18 bases between the two ends. CDR1 DFQATT and CDR2 SNEGSKA come from the germline V gene (reference sequence). The CDR3 runs 15 residues. For the CDR3, the DNA is TGCAGTGCTAGTCCGGTCGGGAGAAATAAAGATACGCAGTATTTT. Its protein product is CSASPVGRNKDTQYF.